This is a list of T cell receptor beta chains from one sample in a study of blood T cells in healthy people across ages. MiXCR, applied by TCRdb to the 5' RACE reads, yields one record per CDR3 protein. The sample contains approximately 810,000 distinct CDR3 sequences, 25% to 35% of which appear only once. The sample consisted of blood. Receptors originate from a woman of 80 years or more in good health. CDR3s leave out the opening cysteine and the closing phenylalanine or tryptophan. Each record gives: J gene, V gene, CDR3 length, CDR3 protein.

j_gene: TRBJ2-5; v_gene: TRBV12-3/TRBV12-4; len: 12; CDR3aa: ASATAGGGETQY
j_gene: TRBJ2-1; v_gene: TRBV5-1; len: 12; CDR3aa: ASLGDTTHNEQF
j_gene: TRBJ1-1; v_gene: TRBV7-2; len: 13; CDR3aa: ASSHGTGSSTEAF
j_gene: TRBJ2-4; v_gene: TRBV7-9; len: 10; CDR3aa: ASSLDWDIQY
j_gene: TRBJ2-3; v_gene: TRBV7-9; len: 11; CDR3aa: AGSLVAPDTQY
j_gene: TRBJ1-1; v_gene: TRBV7-9; len: 12; CDR3aa: ASSPWEGTTEAF
j_gene: TRBJ2-1; v_gene: TRBV2; len: 14; CDR3aa: ASSDILRGVANEQF
j_gene: TRBJ1-6; v_gene: TRBV7-9; len: 16; CDR3aa: ASSLAGTGGSYNSPLH
j_gene: TRBJ2-1; v_gene: TRBV11-2; len: 12; CDR3aa: ASTKGDRVYEQF
j_gene: TRBJ2-7; v_gene: TRBV21-1; len: 14; CDR3aa: ASSPPWTSSGNEQY
j_gene: TRBJ2-3; v_gene: TRBV7-2; len: 12; CDR3aa: ASSLGWGTDTQY
j_gene: TRBJ2-3; v_gene: TRBV14; len: 16; CDR3aa: ASSQDRVGQGPTDTQY
j_gene: TRBJ1-5; v_gene: TRBV10-3; len: 13; CDR3aa: AISESGGRYQPQH
j_gene: TRBJ2-7; v_gene: TRBV7-9; len: 16; CDR3aa: ASSSGQEKKLRDYEQY
j_gene: TRBJ2-5; v_gene: TRBV7-2; len: 14; CDR3aa: ASSPTVAGGRETQY
j_gene: TRBJ2-5; v_gene: TRBV5-1; len: 13; CDR3aa: ASSFGGGSQETQY
j_gene: TRBJ1-5; v_gene: TRBV3-1; len: 10; CDR3aa: ASSQVEGPQH
j_gene: TRBJ2-3; v_gene: TRBV3-1; len: 14; CDR3aa: ASSQAYGGRTDTQY
j_gene: TRBJ2-3; v_gene: TRBV12-3/TRBV12-4; len: 12; CDR3aa: ASNGRGGGDTQY
j_gene: TRBJ1-1; v_gene: TRBV12-3/TRBV12-4; len: 11; CDR3aa: ASSSLGYTEAF
j_gene: TRBJ2-6; v_gene: TRBV18; len: 14; CDR3aa: ASSLKTGSGANVLT
j_gene: TRBJ1-6; v_gene: TRBV27; len: 11; CDR3aa: ASTTSRVSPLH
j_gene: TRBJ2-1; v_gene: TRBV9; len: 11; CDR3aa: ASSAGGGQEQF
j_gene: TRBJ1-6; v_gene: TRBV6-5; len: 16; CDR3aa: ASSYAGGQLRNGSPLH
j_gene: TRBJ2-2; v_gene: TRBV7-2; len: 14; CDR3aa: ASSLERDPNTGELF
j_gene: TRBJ1-2; v_gene: TRBV11-3; len: 11; CDR3aa: ASSLDLFNGYT
j_gene: TRBJ1-5; v_gene: TRBV9; len: 11; CDR3aa: ASSAQENQPQH
j_gene: TRBJ1-1; v_gene: TRBV6-5; len: 19; CDR3aa: ASSYSQFAVWGTGGNTEAF
j_gene: TRBJ2-3; v_gene: TRBV11-3; len: 15; CDR3aa: ASSQGGGSLSTDTQY
j_gene: TRBJ1-6; v_gene: TRBV6-6; len: 15; CDR3aa: ASSYSTGSSYNSPLH
j_gene: TRBJ2-7; v_gene: TRBV15; len: 12; CDR3aa: ATSRVATGGEQY